This T cell receptor (beta chain) was identified during a study of identical twins. Whole-study findings and limits: Where beta out-of-frame sequences were concerned, excess twin sharing was weaker. Instead of following the same donors, the conclusions were based on cross-sectional statistical analysis. Fewer insertions were carried by abundant cord blood beta clonotypes, but none was seen in memory repertoires.

TCRdb ran MiXCR on the 5' RACE reads and lists one entry per CDR3 protein. The sample includes about 790,000 distinct CDR3 sequences, 18% of them seen just once. A note on this clonotype: Its antigen is undetermined.

The V gene lost 9 bases and the J gene lost 6 bases, with 23 bases spanning the gap. The CDR3 extends over 15 amino acids. The same sample was also studied in work on T cells expressing NK-cell markers.

Input material: PBMCs. J is TRBJ1-1 and V is TRBV23-1; weak D call: TRBD1 (6 bases). TRBV23-1 is an open reading frame, and its role is uncertain. This TCR derives from a woman younger than 35 in good health. The CDR3 loop is CARSRGSGGRPEAFF. CDR3 in DNA: TGCGCCAGATCAAGGGGTTCTGGGGGGCGGCCTGAAGCTTTCTTT.